The clone carrying this T cell receptor (beta chain) was detected many times. Its target is unknown. From the RT-PCR reads, TCRdb called clonotypes with MiXCR, one entry per CDR3 protein. The table includes roughly 570,000 distinct CDR3 sequences, over 10% detected once. The source of the sample is a study of response to subunit inactivated influenza vaccine. Study-wide points: The authors suggested that every seasonal influenza vaccination recruits few new T cells.

The receptor was isolated from a man aged 45-60 years who received an inactivated influenza vaccine. Here the sequenced sample was PBMCs from blood, taken about 40 days after vaccination.

Here the CDR3 reads CASSFLRQETQYF. The CDR3 nucleotides read TGTGCCAGCAGCTTTTTACGGCAAGAGACCCAGTACTTC. V and J are TRBV7-2 and TRBJ2-5; no clear D gene. With 3 bases removed from V and 2 bases from J, the gap between germline ends came to 7 bases. Per the germline V gene, CDR1 is SGHTA and CDR2 is FQGNSA. The CDR3 totals 13 residues.